The rows below give T cell receptor beta chains drawn from one sample of a study of cytotoxic CD8 clonotypes in ibrutinib-treated CLL. The assay was immunoSEQ multiplex PCR, and TCRdb's table has in-frame clones only and misses some. The table lists 58,000 or so clones, roughly 57% of them singletons. The sequences come from PBMCs, collected after 12 months of ibrutinib treatment. These receptors all stem from a human donor with chronic lymphocytic leukemia. CDR3s include the opening cysteine and the closing phenylalanine or tryptophan. A D gene is named only where the DNA matches it firmly. Not every row has a clone size; where given, it reads once, few, many or a size class.

clone_size j_call d_call v_call cdr3_aa cdr3_nt
many TRBJ2-1 NA TRBV5-8 CASSFRFGTGLNEQFF TGTGCCAGCAGCTTCAGGTTCGGGACTGGGCTCAATGAGCAGTTCTTC
NA TRBJ2-7 NA TRBV30 CAWSSPDRFYEQYF TGTGCCTGGAGTTCACCCGACAGGTTCTACGAGCAGTACTTC
NA TRBJ1-6 NA TRBV11-2 CASSRGRGPLHF TGTGCCAGCAGCCGAGGACGGGGCCCCCTCCACTTT
few TRBJ2-1 NA TRBV7-9 CASSQGGHYNEQFF TGTGCCAGCAGCCAGGGGGGACATTACAATGAGCAGTTCTTC
few TRBJ1-2 NA TRBV6-6 CASTSRGRRAGYTF TGTGCCAGCACCTCCCGGGGGCGTCGGGCTGGCTACACCTTC
NA TRBJ2-7 NA TRBV5-4 CASSPSLDITYEQYF TGTGCCAGCAGCCCCTCCTTGGATATCACCTACGAGCAGTACTTC
NA TRBJ1-6 NA TRBV11-2 CASSLVGRESPLHF TGTGCCAGCAGCTTAGTCGGGCGAGAATCACCCCTCCACTTT
few TRBJ2-1 NA TRBV19 CASSPTLLNEQFF TGTGCCAGTAGTCCCACGCTTTTGAATGAGCAGTTCTTC
NA TRBJ2-1 NA TRBV11-3 CASSTKMALYNEQFF TGTGCCAGCAGTACTAAGATGGCTCTCTACAATGAGCAGTTCTTC
NA TRBJ1-1 NA TRBV28 CASRGLPGAEAFF TGTGCCAGCAGGGGCCTACCCGGGGCTGAAGCTTTCTTT
NA TRBJ2-7 NA TRBV7-6 CASSRTVNSYEQYF TGTGCCAGCAGCCGGACAGTCAACTCCTACGAGCAGTACTTC
few TRBJ1-5 TRBD1 TRBV29-1 CSAGQGVEQPQHF TGCAGCGCCGGACAGGGGGTGGAGCAGCCCCAGCATTTT
NA TRBJ1-5 TRBD1 TRBV5-1 CASSRDSNQPQHF TGCGCCAGCAGCCGGGACAGTAATCAGCCCCAGCATTTT
NA TRBJ2-7 TRBD1 TRBV2 CASSPSGTGFDEQYF TGTGCCAGCAGTCCCTCCGGGACAGGCTTTGACGAGCAGTACTTC
NA TRBJ1-5 NA TRBV6-6 CASSFLNQPQHF TGTGCCAGCAGTTTCCTCAATCAGCCCCAGCATTTT
NA TRBJ2-5 NA TRBV7-9 CASSLDWGTGEKETQYF TGTGCCAGCAGCTTAGATTGGGGGACGGGGGAGAAAGAGACCCAGTACTTC
NA TRBJ2-7 NA TRBV15 CATSRAPGSYEQYF TGTGCCACCAGCAGAGCGCCGGGGTCCTACGAGCAGTACTTC
NA TRBJ2-7 TRBD1 TRBV27 CASSLSAGGYEQYF TGTGCCAGCAGTTTATCGGCAGGGGGCTACGAGCAGTACTTC
NA TRBJ2-5 TRBD2 TRBV6-5 CASSYPTSAQETQYF TGTGCCAGCAGTTACCCGACTAGCGCTCAAGAGACCCAGTACTTC
NA TRBJ1-4 TRBD1 TRBV6-1 CASNEKPGQGSEKLFF TGTGCCAGCAATGAGAAGCCGGGACAGGGCTCTGAAAAACTGTTTTTT
NA TRBJ2-1 NA TRBV5-8 CASSRRGYEQFF TGTGCCAGCAGCCGGAGAGGGTATGAGCAGTTCTTC
few TRBJ2-3 TRBD1 TRBV15 CATSRGQGGTDTQYF TGTGCCACCAGCAGGGGACAGGGTGGAACAGATACGCAGTATTTT
NA TRBJ2-3 NA TRBV5-6 CASSRVIPTDTQYF TGTGCCAGCAGCCGGGTAATCCCCACAGATACGCAGTATTTT
few TRBJ1-5 TRBD1 TRBV6-5 CASCLWDSRNQPQHF TGTGCCAGCTGCCTTTGGGACAGCAGGAATCAGCCCCAGCATTTT
NA TRBJ2-1 NA TRBV7-2 CASSSTGNSYNEQFF TGTGCCAGCAGCTCTACAGGAAACTCCTACAATGAGCAGTTCTTC
few TRBJ2-7 TRBD2 TRBV10-1 CASSESGGARTSGSKLPYEQYF TGCGCCAGCAGTGAGTCAGGGGGGGCCAGGACTAGCGGGAGCAAACTCCCCTACGAGCAGTACTTC
once TRBJ2-5 TRBD2 TRBV15 CATSSRLAIQETQYF TGTGCCACCAGCTCTCGACTAGCGATTCAAGAGACCCAGTACTTC
medium-sized TRBJ1-2 NA TRBV2 CASRAQGRNGYTF TGTGCCAGCAGAGCCCAGGGGCGCAATGGCTACACCTTC
few TRBJ2-1 TRBD2 TRBV28 CASRGEGIRYNEQFF TGTGCCAGCAGGGGGGAGGGTATAAGGTACAATGAGCAGTTCTTC
NA TRBJ2-1 NA TRBV14 CASSPWGPYNEQFF TGTGCCAGCAGCCCCTGGGGACCATACAATGAGCAGTTCTTC
once TRBJ2-3 TRBD2 TRBV5-1 CASSGRTSATDTQYF TGCGCCAGCAGCGGACGGACTAGCGCCACAGATACGCAGTATTTT
NA TRBJ2-2 TRBD2 TRBV5-1 CASSLFLAGEAGELFF TGCGCCAGCAGCTTGTTCCTAGCGGGGGAGGCCGGGGAGCTGTTTTTT
NA TRBJ1-5 NA TRBV10-1 CASSGTNQPQHF TGCGCCAGCAGTGGGACAAATCAGCCCCAGCATTTT
NA TRBJ1-6 NA TRBV5-1 CASSFSSVDSPLHF TGCGCCAGCAGCTTTTCCAGTGTAGATTCACCCCTCCACTTT
NA TRBJ1-6 NA TRBV6-5 CASREGGLNSPLHF TGTGCCAGCAGGGAGGGGGGTCTTAATTCACCCCTCCACTTT
NA TRBJ1-5 NA TRBV6-6 CASSSTLNQPQHF TGTGCCAGCAGTTCCACCTTAAATCAGCCCCAGCATTTT
few TRBJ1-5 NA TRBV6-1 CASSVRTAHNQPQHF TGTGCCAGCAGTGTTCGGACAGCGCACAATCAGCCCCAGCATTTT
NA TRBJ2-2 TRBD2 TRBV14 CASSPSGPGELFF TGTGCCAGCAGCCCTAGCGGTCCCGGGGAGCTGTTTTTT
NA TRBJ2-1 TRBD1 TRBV2 CASRSDRYNEQFF TGTGCCAGCAGGTCGGACAGGTACAATGAGCAGTTCTTC
few TRBJ1-4 NA TRBV5-1 CASKSQANEKLFF TGCGCCAGCAAAAGCCAAGCTAATGAAAAACTGTTTTTT
few TRBJ2-1 TRBD1 TRBV29-1 CSVGSGQALRWEQFF TGCAGCGTTGGGTCCGGACAGGCGCTTAGGTGGGAGCAGTTCTTC
NA TRBJ2-1 TRBD2 TRBV7-2 CASSLQRGEYNEQFF TGTGCCAGCAGCCTCCAGCGGGGGGAGTACAATGAGCAGTTCTTC
NA TRBJ2-5 NA TRBV2 CASSVQVGEETQYF TGTGCCAGCAGTGTACAGGTCGGCGAGGAGACCCAGTACTTC
NA TRBJ2-3 NA TRBV2 CASSEGGTQYF TGTGCCAGCAGTGAGGGGGGTACGCAGTATTTT
once TRBJ1-4 NA TRBV7-9 CASSPQVEKLFF TGTGCCAGCAGCCCGCAAGTCGAAAAACTGTTTTTT
NA TRBJ2-7 NA TRBV21-1 CASSHGLTYEQYF TGTGCCAGCAGCCATGGACTAACCTACGAGCAGTACTTC
NA TRBJ1-2 TRBD1 TRBV5-1 CASSPGQGKGYTF TGCGCCAGCAGCCCCGGACAGGGGAAGGGCTACACCTTC
NA TRBJ2-1 NA TRBV25-1 CASSEGVFNEQFF TGTGCCAGCAGTGAAGGCGTATTCAATGAGCAGTTCTTC